This T cell receptor beta chain emerged from a study of HIV-infected children after antiretroviral therapy interruption. About the study: Interruption group median age about 9.5 years; continuous group around 8 years.

The CDR3 loop spans 15 amino acids. Germline CDR1 is SGHAT and CDR2 is FQNNGV. Trimming stripped 1 base from V and 3 bases from J, with 13 bases between. The TCR library was built from RNA with a 3' RACE protocol and unique molecular identifiers. TCRdb passed the 3' RACE reads through MiXCR, listing each CDR3 protein once. In the table there are some 90,000 distinct CDR3 sequences, approximately 6.9% of which are singletons. This clonotype was counted ten times or more. Treatment described: PENTA 11 planned treatment interruption arm or continuous ART arm. Here the sequenced sample was CD45RA+ CD4+ T cells from PBMCs, pooled from several time points, taken from a donor given antiretroviral therapy, either interrupted or continuous. Subset denoted: naive CD4+ CD45RA+ CD45RO- T cells. This sequence joins TRBV11-2 and TRBJ2-7; a weak D match, TRBD2 (7 bases). This clonotype was obtained from a pool of human donors with HIV. The CDR3, as DNA: TGTGCCAGCAGCTTAGCTCGGGGGGCGATCTACGAGCAGTACTTC. Translation gives CASSLARGAIYEQYF.